This is a list of T cell receptor beta chains from one sample in a study of blood T cell repertoires in COVID-19. TCRdb keeps only in-frame clones here, not all; method: immunoSEQ multiplex PCR. The sample has 150,000 to 200,000 clones; 76% are singletons. Input material: PBMCs or T cells enriched from blood (not recorded which). These receptors came from a woman between 45 and 65 years old with acute COVID-19. Both conserved end residues are part of each CDR3. D genes are given only for firm matches. Clone size, where shown, is once, few, many, or a class for clones that have expanded.

>TRBJ1-3|TRBD1|-|TRBV10-3
CAISATPGQGAYGNTIYF
TGTGCCATCAGTGCAACACCGGGACAGGGGGCATATGGAAACACCATATATTTT
>TRBJ2-1|TRBD2|-|TRBV7-2
CASSFSGGGYNEQFF
TGTGCCAGCAGCTTCAGCGGGGGTGGCTACAATGAGCAGTTCTTC
>TRBJ1-6|-|-|TRBV2
CASSTASLIGSPLHF
TGTGCCAGCAGTACCGCTAGCCTTATAGGGTCACCCCTCCACTTT
>TRBJ1-2|-|-|TRBV30
CAWSVNRAGYTF
TGTGCCTGGAGTGTAAATCGAGCCGGCTACACCTTC
>TRBJ2-1|TRBD2|-|TRBV7-9
CASSLEAGGPGEQFF
TGTGCCAGCAGCTTAGAAGCGGGGGGGCCGGGTGAGCAGTTCTTC
>TRBJ2-4|-|-|TRBV5-8
CASSLGEALAKNIQYF
TGTGCCAGCAGCTTGGGCGAGGCTTTGGCCAAAAACATTCAGTACTTC
>TRBJ1-1|-|-|TRBV6-4
CASRGLGEAFF
TGTGCCAGCAGAGGACTTGGTGAAGCTTTCTTT
>TRBJ1-2|-|-|TRBV6-5
CASRQTPNDGYTF
TGTGCCAGCAGACAAACACCGAACGATGGCTACACCTTC
>TRBJ1-2|TRBD1|-|TRBV5-1
CASSHHRDRGSHGYTF
TGCGCCAGCAGTCATCACCGGGACAGGGGTAGTCATGGCTACACCTTC
>TRBJ2-2|-|-|TRBV6-2/TRBV6-3
CASTPPKGYPGELFF
TGTGCCAGCACCCCTCCGAAGGGGTACCCCGGGGAGCTGTTTTTT
>TRBJ2-2|TRBD1|-|TRBV7-8
CASSYRDRNTGELFF
TGTGCCAGCAGCTACAGGGACAGAAACACCGGGGAGCTGTTTTTT
>TRBJ2-1|TRBD2|-|TRBV19
CASSPDSSGGAPAYNEQFF
TGTGCCAGTAGCCCTGACTCGAGCGGGGGGGCCCCCGCCTACAATGAGCAGTTCTTC
>TRBJ1-2|-|-|TRBV19
CASSIDQGAGYTF
TGTGCCAGTAGTATAGATCAGGGCGCTGGCTACACCTTC
>TRBJ1-1|-|-|TRBV19
CASSIGLMNTEAFF
TGTGCCAGTAGTATAGGGCTTATGAACACTGAAGCTTTCTTT
>TRBJ2-1|-|-|TRBV4-2
CASSRSSASYNEQFF
TGTGCCAGCAGCCGATCTAGCGCTTCCTACAATGAGCAGTTCTTC
>TRBJ2-4|TRBD2|once|TRBV19
CATNLGGAKNIQYF
TGTGCCACAAACCTGGGGGGGGCCAAAAACATTCAGTACTTC
>TRBJ1-4|TRBD1|-|TRBV5-6
CASGHRGLTTNEKLFF
TGTGCCAGCGGGCACAGGGGGTTGACGACTAATGAAAAACTGTTTTTT
>TRBJ2-1|TRBD1|-|TRBV6-5
CASRRDSLYNEQFF
TGTGCCAGCAGGAGGGACAGTCTCTACAATGAGCAGTTCTTC
>TRBJ1-1|-|-|TRBV6-5
CASSYGTRGTEAFF
TGTGCCAGCAGTTACGGGACGAGGGGGACTGAAGCTTTCTTT
>TRBJ2-5|-|few|TRBV4-3
CASSLILHRGREGLTQYF
TGCGCCAGCAGCCTCATATTGCACAGGGGCCGGGAGGGATTGACCCAGTACTTC
>TRBJ1-1|-|-|TRBV28
CASSLSAGDAFF
TGTGCCAGCAGTTTGTCGGCAGGGGATGCTTTCTTT
>TRBJ2-3|-|-|TRBV6-5
CASRLGGRGTDTQYF
TGTGCCAGCAGACTAGGGGGTCGGGGCACAGATACGCAGTATTTT
>TRBJ1-3|-|-|TRBV18
CASSPPGGVIGSGNTIYF
TGTGCCAGCTCACCACCAGGGGGAGTAATTGGTTCTGGAAACACCATATATTTT
>TRBJ1-4|TRBD1|-|TRBV27
CASSLPRGQQATNEKLFF
TGTGCCAGCAGTTTGCCGAGGGGACAGCAGGCCACTAATGAAAAACTGTTTTTT
>TRBJ2-5|-|-|TRBV4-2
CASSHPEATGKETQYF
TGTGCCAGCAGCCACCCAGAGGCGACAGGTAAAGAGACCCAGTACTTC
>TRBJ2-5|TRBD2|-|TRBV28
CASSPGGGETQYF
TGTGCCAGCAGTCCGGGGGGGGGAGAGACCCAGTACTTC
>TRBJ2-4|-|once|TRBV18
CASSPRQENIQYF
TGTGCCAGCTCCCCCCGGCAGGAAAACATTCAGTACTTC
>TRBJ1-2|-|-|TRBV5-5
CASSLGSNYGYTF
TGTGCCAGCAGCTTGGGGAGTAACTATGGCTACACCTTC
>TRBJ1-1|-|-|TRBV29-1
CSVDQGPEAFF
TGCAGCGTGGACCAGGGGCCTGAAGCTTTCTTT
>TRBJ1-3|-|-|TRBV28
CASSGNPEGDTIYF
TGTGCCAGCAGTGGTAACCCCGAGGGGGACACCATATATTTT